At least ten counts were recorded for the clone carrying this T cell receptor (beta chain). No antigen is known for it. The record originates from a study of early T cells in non-severe SARS-CoV-2 infection. Study in general: Unpaired chains resulted from sequencing bulk RNA of unsorted whole blood. General study findings and limits: Private and CD4 specificities were missed by VDJdb matching, which favored anti-spike CD8 responses.

CDR1 is SGHRS, CDR2 YFSETQ, per germline. Trimming left V 4 bases short and J 8 bases short, with 25 bases between. The CDR3 length is 17 residues. Individual cDNA molecules each received unique molecular identifiers attached to them. TCRdb ran MiXCR on the 5' RACE reads and lists one entry per CDR3 protein. The sample has 75,000 to 90,000 distinct CDR3 sequences; more than 9% are singletons. The chain joins TRBV5-1 to TRBJ2-1; the D gene could be TRBD1 or TRBD2 (6 bases each). The receptor's source is an adult who was a healthcare worker with PCR-confirmed SARS-CoV-2 infection or an uninfected control (not recorded which). This material consisted of whole blood, taken at baseline. Here the CDR3 reads CASSPDTGAISQYEQFF. The CDR3 DNA sequence: TGCGCCAGCAGCCCGGACACGGGGGCGATAAGTCAATATGAGCAGTTCTTC.